This T cell receptor (beta chain) appears in the sequencing data of a study of blood T cell repertoires in COVID-19. Per the authors' pipeline: Nucleated cell number was recorded as an estimate derived from reference gene primer amplification. TCRdb keeps only in-frame clones here, not all; method: immunoSEQ multiplex PCR. V, J and clone size reflect that table, while D and trimming were determined from the DNA. The data hold over 350,000 clones, with around nine tenths observed a single time. V was pared by 6 bases and J by 6 bases, with 12 bases between. The CDR3 is made up of 12 amino acids. The study drew participants aged about 18 to 95 years from around 24 US areas. What the recovered Cohort 3 donors had was two negative PCRs, clearance, or symptom resolution.

This TCR was sampled from a woman between 50 and 59 years old who had recovered from COVID-19. Specimen: PBMCs or T cells enriched from blood (not recorded which). The rearrangement uses TRBV12-3 or TRBV12-4 and TRBJ2-7, with a weak D call TRBD2 (6 bases). CDR3 amino acids: CASRAGGGEQYF. The CDR3 region has the DNA TGTGCCAGCAGGGCCGGGGGTGGCGAGCAGTACTTC.